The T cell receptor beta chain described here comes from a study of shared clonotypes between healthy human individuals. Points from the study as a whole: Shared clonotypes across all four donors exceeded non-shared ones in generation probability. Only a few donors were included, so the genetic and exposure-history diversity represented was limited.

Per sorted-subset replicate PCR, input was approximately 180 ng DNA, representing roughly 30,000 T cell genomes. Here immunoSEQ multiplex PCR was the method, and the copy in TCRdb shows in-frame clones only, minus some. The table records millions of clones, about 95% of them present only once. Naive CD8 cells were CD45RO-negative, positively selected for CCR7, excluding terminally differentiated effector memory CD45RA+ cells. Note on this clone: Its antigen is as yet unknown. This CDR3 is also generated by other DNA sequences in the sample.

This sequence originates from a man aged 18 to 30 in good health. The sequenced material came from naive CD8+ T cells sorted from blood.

In DNA form, the CDR3 reads TGTGCCAGCAGTCTTAGCGGGAGCTCCTACGAGCAGTACTTC. It yields the protein CASSLSGSSYEQYF. The rearrangement links TRBV28 to TRBJ2-7, with 9 bases that match TRBD2. Germline CDR1 and CDR2: MDHEN and SYDVKM. The CDR3 is 14 residues long. V lost 5 bases to trimming and J lost 0 bases; unmatched junction nucleotides: 2.